This T cell receptor (beta chain) was sequenced in a study of blood T cell repertoires in COVID-19 (TCRdb year 2020). Regarding the complete study: Collaborator samples came from the United States, Italy and Spain and covered acute and convalescent phases of COVID-19. The material from the prospective study consisted of cDNA or gDNA derived from T cells, B-cell-depleted T cells, or PBMCs. Deeply sampled blood TCRbeta repertoires from subjects exposed to, actively infected with, or recovered from COVID-19 were included in the dataset. The repertoires were made available in a free public database intended to serve as a resource for research on the immune response to SARS-CoV-2. Samples were obtained from the ongoing ImmuneRACE study (first 160 participants) and from 1,000 to 1,500 subjects provided by 6 global collaborators. Nearly every sample came with metadata listing a de-identified subject ID, COVID-19 status, age in years and sex. Where HLA class I and class II types were available, the types were taken from metadata supplied by the sample provider, not from assay-based typing. The paper as a whole reports these results and caveats: The quantity of clinical and demographic metadata differed by source and by participant and was supplied without curation.

TCRbeta CDR3 regions were amplified from genomic DNA using the immunoSEQ Assay, a bias-controlled multiplex PCR. Concerning the study's data processing: The number of nucleated cells in each sample was estimated from the amplification of reference gene primers within the assay. To quantify the absolute abundance of each unique TCRbeta CDR3 rearrangement, sequence reads were collapsed and filtered. Productive Simpson clonality was computed per sample as the square root of Simpson's diversity index over productive rearrangements. TCRdb obtained this table from immuneACCESS and retained in-frame rearrangements with V and J assigned. These tables miss some clones; where compared with another copy, unresolved V genes account for less than half of the shortfall, and the remainder is unexplained. The D gene and trimming were derived from the DNA, and the V and J assignments and clone size from that table. The sample includes 36,000 or so clones, with about 91% observed a single time. Of the sample, roughly 5% falls within the top ten clones.

With respect to this clone: This clone's antigen is unknown. Base qualities are not provided; no much larger clone lies one nucleotide away.

V and J are truncated by 8 bases and 5 bases respectively, leaving an intervening sequence of 12 bases. CDR1 and CDR2 (MNHEY, SVGAGI) derive from the germline V gene. The CDR3 spans 13 residues, from the cysteine through the phenylalanine. The kept DNA is CDR3 alone, 39 bases in frame from the first base. Whole blood was collected in K2EDTA tubes by collaborating institutions according to the institutions' own protocols. For TCRbeta analysis, collaborators shipped samples in one of three forms: frozen whole blood, isolated PBMCs, or DNA extracted from either of those sample types. Source material: peripheral blood. The TCR was taken from a woman in her 70s with active COVID-19. The chain was built from TRBV6-5 and TRBJ2-2, with the D gene too uncertain to name. The CDR3 in this case is CASQTGFTGELFF. The sequenced DNA is TGTGCCAGCCAGACCGGGTTTACCGGGGAGCTGTTTTTT.